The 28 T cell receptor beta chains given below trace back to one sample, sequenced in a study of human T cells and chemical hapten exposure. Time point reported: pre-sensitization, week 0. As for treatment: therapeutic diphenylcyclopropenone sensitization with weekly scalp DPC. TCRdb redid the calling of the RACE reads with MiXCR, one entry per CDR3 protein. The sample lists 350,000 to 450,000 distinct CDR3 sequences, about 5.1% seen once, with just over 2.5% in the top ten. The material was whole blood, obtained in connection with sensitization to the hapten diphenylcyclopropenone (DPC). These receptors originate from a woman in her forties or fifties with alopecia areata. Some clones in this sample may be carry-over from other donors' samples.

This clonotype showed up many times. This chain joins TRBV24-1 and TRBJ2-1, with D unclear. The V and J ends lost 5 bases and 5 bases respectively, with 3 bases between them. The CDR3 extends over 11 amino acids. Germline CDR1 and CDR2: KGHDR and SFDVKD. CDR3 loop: CATSVHNEQFF. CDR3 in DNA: TGTGCCACCAGTGTTCACAATGAGCAGTTCTTC.

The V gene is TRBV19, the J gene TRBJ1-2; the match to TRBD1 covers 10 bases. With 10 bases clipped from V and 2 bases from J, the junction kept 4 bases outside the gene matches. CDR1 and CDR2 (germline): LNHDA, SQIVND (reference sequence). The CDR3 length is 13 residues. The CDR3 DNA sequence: TGTGCCACCCGGGACAGGGGAAACTATGGCTACACCTTC. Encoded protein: CATRDRGNYGYTF. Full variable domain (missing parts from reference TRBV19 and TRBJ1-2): DGGITQSPKYLFRKEGQNVTLSCEQNLNHDAMYWYRQDPGQGLRLIYYSQIVNDFQKGDIAEGYSVSREKKESFPLTVTSAQKNPTAFYLCATRDRGNYGYTFGSGTRLTVV.

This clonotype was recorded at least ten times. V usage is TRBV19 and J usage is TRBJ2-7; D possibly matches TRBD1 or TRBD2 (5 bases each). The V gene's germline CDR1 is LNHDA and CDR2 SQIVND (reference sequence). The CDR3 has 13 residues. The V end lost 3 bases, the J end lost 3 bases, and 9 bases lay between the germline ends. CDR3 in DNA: TGTGCCAGTAGTATGGGACCTTTCTACGAGCAGTACTTC. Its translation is CASSMGPFYEQYF.

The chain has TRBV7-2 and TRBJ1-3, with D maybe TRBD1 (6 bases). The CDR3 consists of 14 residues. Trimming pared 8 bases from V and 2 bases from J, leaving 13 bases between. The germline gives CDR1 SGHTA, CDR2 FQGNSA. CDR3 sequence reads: CASARQGPGNTIYF. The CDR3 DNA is TGTGCCAGCGCAAGGCAGGGGCCTGGAAACACCATATATTTT.

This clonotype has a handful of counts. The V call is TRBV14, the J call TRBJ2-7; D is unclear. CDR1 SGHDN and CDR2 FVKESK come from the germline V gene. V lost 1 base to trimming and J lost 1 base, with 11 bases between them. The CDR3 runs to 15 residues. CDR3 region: CASSQVSPVSYEQYF. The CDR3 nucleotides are TGTGCCAGCAGCCAAGTTAGTCCGGTTTCCTACGAGCAGTACTTC.

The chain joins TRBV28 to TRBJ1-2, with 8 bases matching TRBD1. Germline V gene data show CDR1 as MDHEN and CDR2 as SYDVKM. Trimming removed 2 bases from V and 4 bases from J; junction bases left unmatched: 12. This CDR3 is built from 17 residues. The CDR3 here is CASSLTRQGTSSYGYTF. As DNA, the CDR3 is TGTGCCAGCAGTTTAACGCGACAGGGGACGTCTAGCTATGGCTACACCTTC.

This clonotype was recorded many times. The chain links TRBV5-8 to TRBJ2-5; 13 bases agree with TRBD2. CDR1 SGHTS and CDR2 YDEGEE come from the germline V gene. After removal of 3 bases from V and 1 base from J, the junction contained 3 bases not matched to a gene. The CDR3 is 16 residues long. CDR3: CASSSGTSGAQETQYF. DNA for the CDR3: TGTGCCAGCAGCTCCGGGACTAGCGGGGCCCAAGAGACCCAGTACTTC.

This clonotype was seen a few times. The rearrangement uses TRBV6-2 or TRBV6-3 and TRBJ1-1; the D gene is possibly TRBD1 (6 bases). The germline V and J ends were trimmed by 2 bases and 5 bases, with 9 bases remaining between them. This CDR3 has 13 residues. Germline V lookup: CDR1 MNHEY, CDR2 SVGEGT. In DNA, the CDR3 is TGTGCCAGCAGTTACAGACAGGCGACTGAAGCTTTCTTT. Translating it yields CASSYRQATEAFF.

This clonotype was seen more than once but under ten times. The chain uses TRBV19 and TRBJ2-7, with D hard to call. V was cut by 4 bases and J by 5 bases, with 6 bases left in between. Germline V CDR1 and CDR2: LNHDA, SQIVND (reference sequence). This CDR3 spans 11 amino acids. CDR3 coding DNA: TGTGCCAGTAGTAACCTTGACGAGCAGTACTTC. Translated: CASSNLDEQYF.

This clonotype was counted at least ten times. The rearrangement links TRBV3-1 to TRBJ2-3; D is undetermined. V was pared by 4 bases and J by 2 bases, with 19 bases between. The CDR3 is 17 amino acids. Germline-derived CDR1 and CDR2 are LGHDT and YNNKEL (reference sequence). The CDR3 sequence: CASSPKVVLGFTDTQYF. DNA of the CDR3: TGTGCCAGCAGCCCTAAAGTTGTTCTAGGATTCACAGATACGCAGTATTTT.

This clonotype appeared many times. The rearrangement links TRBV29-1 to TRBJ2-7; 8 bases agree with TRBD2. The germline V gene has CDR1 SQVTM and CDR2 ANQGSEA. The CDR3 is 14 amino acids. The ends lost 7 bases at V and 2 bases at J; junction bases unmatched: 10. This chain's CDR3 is CSAGGLGIPYEQYF. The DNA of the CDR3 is TGCAGCGCTGGGGGACTAGGAATCCCCTACGAGCAGTACTTC.

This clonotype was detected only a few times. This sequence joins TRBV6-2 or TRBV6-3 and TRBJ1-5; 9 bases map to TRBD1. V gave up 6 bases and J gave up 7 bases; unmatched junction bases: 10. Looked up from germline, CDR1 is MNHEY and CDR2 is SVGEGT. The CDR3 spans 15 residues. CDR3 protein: CASRHGQGRAQPQHF. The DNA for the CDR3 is TGTGCCAGCAGACACGGACAGGGGCGAGCACAGCCCCAGCATTTT.

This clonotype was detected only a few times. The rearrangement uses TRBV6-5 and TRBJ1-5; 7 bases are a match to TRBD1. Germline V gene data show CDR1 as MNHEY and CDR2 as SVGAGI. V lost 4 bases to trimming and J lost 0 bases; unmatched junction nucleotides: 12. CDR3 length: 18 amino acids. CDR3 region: CASSCRDRESNSNQPQHF. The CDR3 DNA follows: TGTGCCAGCAGTTGCCGGGACAGAGAATCTAATAGCAATCAGCCCCAGCATTTT.

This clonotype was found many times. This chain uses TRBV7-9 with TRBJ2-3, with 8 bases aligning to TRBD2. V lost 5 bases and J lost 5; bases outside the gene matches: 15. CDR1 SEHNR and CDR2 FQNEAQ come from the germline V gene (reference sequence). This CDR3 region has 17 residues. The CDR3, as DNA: TGTGCCAGCAGCCCCCCCGGGGAGACGCGGGAGGTAGATACGCAGTATTTT. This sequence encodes CASSPPGETREVDTQYF.

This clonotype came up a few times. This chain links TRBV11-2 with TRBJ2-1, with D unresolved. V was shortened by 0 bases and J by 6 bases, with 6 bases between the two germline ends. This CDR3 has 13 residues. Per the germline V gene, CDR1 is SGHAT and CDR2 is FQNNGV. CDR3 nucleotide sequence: TGTGCCAGCAGCTTAGAACCACTCAATGAGCAGTTCTTC. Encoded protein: CASSLEPLNEQFF. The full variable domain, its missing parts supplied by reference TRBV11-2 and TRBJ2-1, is EAGVAQSPRYKIIEKRQSVAFWCNPISGHATLYWYQQILGQGPKLLIQFQNNGVVDDSQLPKDRFSAERLKGVDSTLKIQPAKLEDSAVYLCASSLEPLNEQFFGPGTRLTVL.

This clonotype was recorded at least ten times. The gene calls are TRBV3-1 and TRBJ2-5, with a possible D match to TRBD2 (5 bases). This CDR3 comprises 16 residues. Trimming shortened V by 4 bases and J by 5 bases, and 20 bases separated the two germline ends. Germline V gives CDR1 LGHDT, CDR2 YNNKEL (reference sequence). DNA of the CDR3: TGTGCCAGCAGCCCCGGTGGGAGCTTTGGTTTGGAGACCCAGTACTTC. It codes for CASSPGGSFGLETQYF.

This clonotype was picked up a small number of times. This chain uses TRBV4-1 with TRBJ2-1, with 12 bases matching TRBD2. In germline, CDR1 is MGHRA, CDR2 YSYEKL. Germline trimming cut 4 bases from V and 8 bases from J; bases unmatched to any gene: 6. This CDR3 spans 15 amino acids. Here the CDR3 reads CASSRPSGGADEQFF. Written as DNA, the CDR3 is TGCGCCAGCAGCCGTCCTAGCGGGGGGGCCGATGAGCAGTTCTTC.

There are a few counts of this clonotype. The CDR3 DNA reads as TGTGCCACCAGCGAGCGGGGGAGCTCCTACAATGAGCAGTTCTTC. Translating it yields CATSERGSSYNEQFF. This chain joins TRBV24-1 and TRBJ2-1, with 8 bases aligning to TRBD2. Per the germline V gene, CDR1 is KGHDR and CDR2 is SFDVKD. The CDR3 length is 15 residues. Losses at the gene ends were 7 bases for V and 0 bases for J; bases not matched to a gene: 4.

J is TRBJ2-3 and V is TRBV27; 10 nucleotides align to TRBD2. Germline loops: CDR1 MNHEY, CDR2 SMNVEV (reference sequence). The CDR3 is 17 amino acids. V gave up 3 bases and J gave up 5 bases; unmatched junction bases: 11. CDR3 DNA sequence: TGTGCCAGCAGTTTCACAGAGCTAGCGGGAGTTGGAGATACGCAGTATTTT. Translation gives CASSFTELAGVGDTQYF.

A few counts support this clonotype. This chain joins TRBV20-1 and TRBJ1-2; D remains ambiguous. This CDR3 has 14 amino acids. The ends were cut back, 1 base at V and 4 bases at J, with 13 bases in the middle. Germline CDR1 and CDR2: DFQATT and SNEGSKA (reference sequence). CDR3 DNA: TGCAGTGCTAGAGCCGGACCCGGCCCCTATGGCTACACCTTC. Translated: CSARAGPGPYGYTF.

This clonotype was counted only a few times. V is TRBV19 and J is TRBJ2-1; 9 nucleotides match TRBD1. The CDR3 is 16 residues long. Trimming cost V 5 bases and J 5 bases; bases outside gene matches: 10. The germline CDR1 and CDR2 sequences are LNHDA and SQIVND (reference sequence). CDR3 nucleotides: TGTGCCAGTAGTGTGACGGGGACAGGGCGGGACAATGAGCAGTTCTTC. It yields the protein CASSVTGTGRDNEQFF.

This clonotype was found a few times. CDR3 amino acids: CASSLMGLAGVANEQFF. The CDR3 DNA is TGTGCCAGCAGCTTAATGGGACTAGCGGGAGTCGCGAATGAGCAGTTCTTC. The chain carries TRBV7-9 and TRBJ2-1; 14 nucleotides line up with TRBD2. Trimming at V came to 2 bases and at J to 7 bases, leaving 7 bases not matched to a gene. The CDR3 extends over 17 amino acids. Germline-derived CDR1 and CDR2 are SEHNR and FQNEAQ (reference sequence).

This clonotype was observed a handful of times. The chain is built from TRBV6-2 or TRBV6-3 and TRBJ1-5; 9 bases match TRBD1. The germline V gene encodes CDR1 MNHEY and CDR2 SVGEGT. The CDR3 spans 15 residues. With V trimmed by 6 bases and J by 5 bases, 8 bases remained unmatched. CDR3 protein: CASRDRGIGYQPQHF. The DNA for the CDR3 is TGTGCCAGCAGGGACAGGGGTATCGGGTATCAGCCCCAGCATTTT.

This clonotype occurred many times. CDR3 DNA: TGCAGTGCCGGGACAGGGGTTGAAAAACTGTTTTTT. As protein: CSAGTGVEKLFF. The chain uses TRBV20-1 and TRBJ1-4; 10 bases map to TRBD1. Germline CDR1 reads DFQATT; CDR2 reads SNEGSKA (reference sequence). The CDR3 length is 12 residues. V lost 6 bases, J lost 7 bases, and 2 bases stayed unmatched.

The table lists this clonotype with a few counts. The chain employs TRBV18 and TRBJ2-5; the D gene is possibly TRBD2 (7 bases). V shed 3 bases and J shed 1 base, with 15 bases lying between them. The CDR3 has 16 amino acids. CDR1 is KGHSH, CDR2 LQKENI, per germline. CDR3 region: CASSPVGGPLQETQYF. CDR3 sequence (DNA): TGTGCCAGCTCACCGGTCGGGGGGCCCCTCCAAGAGACCCAGTACTTC.

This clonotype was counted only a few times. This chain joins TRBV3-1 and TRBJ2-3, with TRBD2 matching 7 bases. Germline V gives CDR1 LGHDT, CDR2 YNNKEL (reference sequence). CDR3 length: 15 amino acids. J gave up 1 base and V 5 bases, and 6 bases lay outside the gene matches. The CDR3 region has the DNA TGTGCCAGCAGCTCGCGACTAGCCCGCACAGATACGCAGTATTTT. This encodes CASSSRLARTDTQYF.

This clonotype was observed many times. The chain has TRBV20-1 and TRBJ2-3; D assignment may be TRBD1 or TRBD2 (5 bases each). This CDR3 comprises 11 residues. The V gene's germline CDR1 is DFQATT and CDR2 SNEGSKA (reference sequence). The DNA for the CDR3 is TGCAAGGGGAGAGGGGCAGATACGCAGTATTTT. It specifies CKGRGADTQYF.

The CDR3 sequence: CASSQDTQQAANTGELFF. The CDR3 nucleotides are TGCGCCAGCAGCCAAGATACCCAGCAGGCAGCGAACACCGGGGAGCTGTTTTTT. V gene TRBV4-3 combines with J gene TRBJ2-2; D uncertain. The germline V and J ends were trimmed by 0 bases and 0 bases, with 14 bases remaining between them. The length of the CDR3 is 18 residues. CDR1 and CDR2 (germline): LGHNA, YSLEER.